The 10 T cell receptor beta chains given below trace back to one sample, sequenced in a study of molecular identifiers for immune sequencing clone quantification. TCRdb processed the PCR reads anew with MiXCR; each CDR3 protein has one entry. In the table there are 85,000 to 100,000 distinct CDR3 sequences, roughly 21% of which are singletons. Sequenced sample: naive CD8+ T cells from blood, with Jurkat cell RNA spiked in. Subset here: FACS-sorted CD8+CD4-CCR7+CD45RA+ naive T cells. The receptors here all came from a human donor in good health. Some libraries in this study had Jurkat cell RNA spiked in.

V gene TRBV7-9 combines with J gene TRBJ2-7; D is perhaps TRBD1 or TRBD2 (5 bases each). The CDR3 spans 14 residues. Germline lookup yields CDR1 SEHNR and CDR2 FQNEAQ (reference sequence). V dropped 3 bases and J dropped 2 bases, with 11 bases sitting between them. CDR3 region: CASSFYGDPYEQYF. In nucleotides, the CDR3 is TGTGCCAGCAGCTTTTACGGGGACCCCTACGAGCAGTACTTC.

This clonotype was detected ten times or more. The chain employs TRBV6-2 or TRBV6-3 and TRBJ2-2; TRBD2 might be the D (6 bases). The V end was cut by 6 bases, the J end by 0 bases, with 14 bases between. CDR1 and CDR2 from the germline V gene are MNHEY and SVGEGT. CDR3 length: 16 amino acids. The CDR3 coding sequence is TGTGCCAGCAGCCTCGCTAGCGTCGCGAACACCGGGGAGCTGTTTTTT. It translates to CASSLASVANTGELFF.

V is TRBV12-3 or TRBV12-4 and J is TRBJ2-2; the D is unclear. V lost 7 bases to trimming and J lost 1 base, with 7 bases between them. The CDR3 spans 13 residues. CDR3 DNA sequence: TGTGCCAGCACCCTGGGGAACACCGGGGAGCTGTTTTTT. Translated: CASTLGNTGELFF.

With regard to this clonotype: This could be a read error, since a much larger clone is one nucleotide away. This chain connects TRBV7-9 to TRBJ1-4, with unresolved D. Germline V gene sequence: CDR1 SEHNR, CDR2 FQNEAQ (reference sequence). The CDR3 spans 16 residues. Trimming removed 4 bases at V and 6 bases at J, with 18 bases between. The CDR3 region has the DNA TGTGCCAGCAGCTCGAACCCAACTGGGGAATATGAAAAACTGTTTTTT. Translation gives CASSSNPTGEYEKLFF. Together with reference TRBV7-9 and TRBJ1-4, the CDR3 gives the full variable domain: DTGVSQNPRHKITKRGQNVTFRCDPISEHNRLYWYRQTLGQGPEFLTYFQNEAQLEKSRLLSDRFSAERPKGSFSTLEIQRTEQGDSAMYLCASSSNPTGEYEKLFFGSGTQLSVL.

This clonotype was counted a few times. The CDR3, as DNA: TGTGCCAGCAGCCAAGAAAATATTAATGAAAAACTGTTTTTT. This translates into CASSQENINEKLFF. This sequence joins TRBV3-1 and TRBJ1-4, with D uncertain. The germline CDR1 and CDR2 sequences are LGHDT and YNNKEL (reference sequence). The V and J ends lost 0 bases and 4 bases respectively, with 6 bases between them. The CDR3 is 14 residues long.

CDR3 in amino acids: CAWSLWGRGEKLFF. The CDR3 bases are TGTGCCTGGAGTTTGTGGGGCCGGGGTGAAAAACTGTTTTTT. The rearrangement joins TRBV30 to TRBJ1-4; D is possibly TRBD1 (5 bases). Deletions cut 2 bases from V and 7 bases from J, with 14 bases between. Germline loops: CDR1 GTSNPN, CDR2 SVGIG (reference sequence). The CDR3 totals 14 residues.

The chain combines TRBV27 with TRBJ2-7, with 11 bases fitting TRBD1. The CDR3 covers 15 residues. Germline CDR1 reads MNHEY; CDR2 reads SMNVEV (reference sequence). The V gene end was trimmed by 6 bases and the J gene end by 4 bases; junction bases not matched to a gene: 8. The CDR3 spells CASSWTGGAIYEQYF. For the CDR3, the DNA is TGTGCCAGCAGCTGGACAGGGGGCGCGATTTACGAGCAGTACTTC.

In its sample, this clonotype was seen many times. This chain connects TRBV6-5 to TRBJ2-1; D is ambiguous. The V and J ends lost 2 bases and 0 bases respectively, with 11 bases between them. The CDR3 runs to 16 residues. CDR1 and CDR2 from the germline V gene are MNHEY and SVGAGI. The CDR3 reads CASSYGPQSSYNEQFF. For the CDR3, the DNA is TGTGCCAGCAGTTACGGCCCCCAGAGCTCCTACAATGAGCAGTTCTTC.

The chain is built from TRBV6-5 and TRBJ2-1; 13 bases are a match to TRBD2. This CDR3 is 15 amino acids long. V trimming: 7 bases; J trimming: 6 bases; junction bases outside the gene matches: 6. The germline CDR1 and CDR2 sequences are MNHEY and SVGAGI. The CDR3 coding sequence is TGTGCCAGCACGCTACTAGCGGGGGGGGGCAATGAGCAGTTCTTC. Residues: CASTLLAGGGNEQFF.

The table lists this clonotype with a few counts. The genes are TRBV7-9 and TRBJ1-1; the D gene is possibly TRBD1 (5 bases). CDR3 size: 12 residues. In germline, CDR1 is SEHNR, CDR2 FQNEAQ (reference sequence). Trimming cost V 5 bases and J 7 bases, with 11 bases left between them. CDR3 sequence (DNA): TGTGCCAGCAGCCTCCGGGACGGTGAAGCTTTCTTT. Residues: CASSLRDGEAFF.